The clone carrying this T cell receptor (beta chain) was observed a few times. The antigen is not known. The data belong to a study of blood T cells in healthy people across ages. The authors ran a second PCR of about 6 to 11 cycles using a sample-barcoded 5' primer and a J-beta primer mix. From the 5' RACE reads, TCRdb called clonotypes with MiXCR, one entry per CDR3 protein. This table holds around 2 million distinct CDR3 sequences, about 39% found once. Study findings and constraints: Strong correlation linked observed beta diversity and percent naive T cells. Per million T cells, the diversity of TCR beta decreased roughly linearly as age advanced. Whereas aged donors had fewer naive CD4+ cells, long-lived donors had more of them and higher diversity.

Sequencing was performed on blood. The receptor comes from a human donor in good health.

CDR3 sequence (DNA): TGCGCCAGCAGCCAAGAGGTGAGGGCAGACTCCTACGAGCAGTACTTC. The encoded protein is CASSQEVRADSYEQYF. The J gene is TRBJ2-7, the V gene TRBV4-3; D is possibly TRBD2 (5 bases). Per the germline V gene, CDR1 is LGHNA and CDR2 is YSLEER. The V and J ends lost 0 bases and 0 bases respectively, with 12 bases between them. The CDR3 is 16 amino acids.